The rows below give T cell receptor beta chains drawn from one sample of a study of shared clonotypes between healthy human individuals. The repertoire was sequenced with immunoSEQ multiplex PCR; TCRdb's copy has only in-frame clones and lacks some. The sample contains about 980,000 clones, approximately 76% of which appear only once. Material for sequencing was memory CD4+ T cells sorted from blood. These receptors came from a man in his late teens or twenties in good health. CDR3s include the opening cysteine and the closing phenylalanine or tryptophan. D genes are given only for firm matches. Clone size is shown for a subset of rows, as once, few, many or a class of expanded clone.

D gene	V gene	J gene	clone size	CDR3 DNA	CDR3 protein
NA	TRBV12-2	TRBJ1-2	NA	TGTGCAAGTCGCCCCCGCCCTCAGGGGGAGTTCTATGGCTACACCTTC	CASRPRPQGEFYGYTF
NA	TRBV19	TRBJ1-5	NA	TGTGCCAGTAGTTCTGGGGTACGGCAGCCCCAGCATTTT	CASSSGVRQPQHF
NA	TRBV11-2	TRBJ2-7	NA	TGTGCCAGCGGACATCCGAGATCCCCTGGCGAGCAGTACTTC	CASGHPRSPGEQYF
NA	TRBV7-2	TRBJ2-2	NA	TGTGCCAGCAGCCCCAAGGTGGGGGAGACCGGGGAGCTGTTTTTT	CASSPKVGETGELFF
TRBD2	TRBV18	TRBJ2-2	NA	TGTGCCAGCTCCCATAGGACTAGCGGGGGGACCGCGAACACCGGGGAGCTGTTTTTT	CASSHRTSGGTANTGELFF
NA	TRBV28	TRBJ1-2	NA	TGTGCCAGCACCATGACAGTTGGGTATGGCTACACCTTC	CASTMTVGYGYTF
NA	TRBV29-1	TRBJ1-4	NA	TGCAGCGTTGAAGATAGCAGGGTGGGAGAAAAACTGTTTTTT	CSVEDSRVGEKLFF
NA	TRBV7-6	TRBJ2-5	NA	TGTGCCAGCAGTGACAGGAGGGAGACCCAGTACTTC	CASSDRRETQYF
NA	TRBV9	TRBJ1-1	few	TGTGCCAGCAGCGTTGGGGGATCGGACACTGAAGCTTTCTTT	CASSVGGSDTEAFF
NA	TRBV7-6	TRBJ1-2	NA	TGTGCCAGCAGCTTAGGCGATAACGGGGGCTACACCTTC	CASSLGDNGGYTF
TRBD2	TRBV2	TRBJ2-2	NA	TGTGCCAGCAGGGTAGCGGGGGGGCCGAGCGGGGAGCTGTTTTTT	CASRVAGGPSGELFF
TRBD1	TRBV9	TRBJ1-4	NA	TGTGCCAGCAGCAGCTCAGGGGGACTTAATGAAAAACTGTTTTTT	CASSSSGGLNEKLFF
NA	TRBV5-1	TRBJ2-1	NA	TGCGCCAGCAGCTTAGGCGGGGGCCCACACAATGAGCAGTTCTTC	CASSLGGGPHNEQFF
TRBD1	TRBV11-2	TRBJ1-1	NA	TGTGCCAGCAGCTTAGGACAGGGTAAAGCTTTCTTT	CASSLGQGKAFF
NA	TRBV18	TRBJ1-4	many	TGTGCCAGCTCCCAGTCCCCCGTGGGCGAAAAACTGTTTTTT	CASSQSPVGEKLFF
TRBD1	TRBV30	TRBJ2-7	NA	TGTGCCGGGACAGGTGCGGTGTACGAGCAGTACTTC	CAGTGAVYEQYF
NA	TRBV25-1	TRBJ2-5	few	TGTGCCAGCAAAAGGGGTGGGGAAGAGACCCAGTACTTC	CASKRGGEETQYF
TRBD1	TRBV10-2	TRBJ2-2	NA	TGCGCCAGCAGTGTCCAGGGGGTCACCGGGGAGCTGTTTTTT	CASSVQGVTGELFF
NA	TRBV5-6	TRBJ2-1	NA	TGTGCCAGCGCCTTGGGCTGGAGCTCCTACAATGAGCAGTTCTTC	CASALGWSSYNEQFF
NA	TRBV2	TRBJ2-5	NA	TGTGCCAGCAGACTCACACAAGAGACCCAGTACTTC	CASRLTQETQYF
TRBD1	TRBV30	TRBJ2-7	NA	TGTGCCTGGATGGGGACAGGGAGCTCCTACGAGCAGTACTTC	CAWMGTGSSYEQYF
TRBD1	TRBV6-5	TRBJ2-7	NA	TGTGCCAGCAGCCGGGGAGACAGGGGAAGTCACGAGCAGTACTTC	CASSRGDRGSHEQYF
NA	TRBV7-9	TRBJ2-5	NA	TGTGCCAGCAGCTCCTGGCGGGACCTAGAGACCCAGTACTTC	CASSSWRDLETQYF